The clone carrying this T cell receptor (beta chain) was counted a few times. Unique molecular identifiers tagged individual cDNA molecules. TCRdb fed the 5' RACE reads into MiXCR, producing one record per CDR3 protein. The sample shows about 50,000 distinct CDR3 sequences, around a tenth of them seen only once. These data come from a study of early T cells in non-severe SARS-CoV-2 infection. V shed 2 bases, J shed 7 bases, and the junction held 7 bases outside the gene matches. From germline, CDR1 is MNHEY and CDR2 SVGEGT. The CDR3 is 14 residues long. This chain joins TRBV6-2 or TRBV6-3 and TRBJ2-7; 8 nucleotides line up with TRBD1. The TCR originated in an adult who was a healthcare worker with PCR-confirmed SARS-CoV-2 infection or an uninfected control (not recorded which). The sequences come from whole blood, collected at baseline. This chain's CDR3 is CASSYGQGSWEQYF. The CDR3 coding sequence is TGTGCCAGCAGTTACGGACAGGGCTCGTGGGAGCAGTACTTC.